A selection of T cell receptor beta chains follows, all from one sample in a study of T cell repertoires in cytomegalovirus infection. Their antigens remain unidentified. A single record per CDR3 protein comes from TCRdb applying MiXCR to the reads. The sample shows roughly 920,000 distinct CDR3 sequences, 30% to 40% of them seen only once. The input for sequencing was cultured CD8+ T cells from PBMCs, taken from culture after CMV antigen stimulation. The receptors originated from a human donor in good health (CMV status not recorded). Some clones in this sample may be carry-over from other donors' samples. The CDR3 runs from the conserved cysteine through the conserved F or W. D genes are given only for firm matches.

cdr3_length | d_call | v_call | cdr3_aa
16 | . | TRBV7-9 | CASSSDGRGLNTEAFF
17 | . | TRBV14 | CASSHGTSVVYNSPLHF
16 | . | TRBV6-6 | CASSYSSRVEYNEQFF
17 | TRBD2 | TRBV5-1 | CASSLKAGGPNTDTQYF
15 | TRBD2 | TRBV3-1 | CASSQDLAGYNEQFF
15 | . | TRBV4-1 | CASSQDGGGIFGYTF
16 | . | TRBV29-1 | CSVEDEDSEYTDTQYF
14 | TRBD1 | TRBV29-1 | CSARAGTGNYGYTF
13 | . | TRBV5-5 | CASSRVTQDTQYF
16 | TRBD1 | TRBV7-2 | CASSQGQGAIGYGYTF
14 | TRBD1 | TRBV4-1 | CASSASTGGWELFF
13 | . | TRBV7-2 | CASSSIDSNEQFF
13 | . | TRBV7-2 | CASTESSGNTIYF
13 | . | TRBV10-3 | CAISDRGAKTQYF
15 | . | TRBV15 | CATSSGTPRTDTQYF
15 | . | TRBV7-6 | CASSLDRGVSGELFF
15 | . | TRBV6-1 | CASSERRGPDREQFF
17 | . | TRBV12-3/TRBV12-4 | CASFYQGEGSSTDTQYF
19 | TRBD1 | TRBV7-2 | CASSLASPGQGAWTGELFF